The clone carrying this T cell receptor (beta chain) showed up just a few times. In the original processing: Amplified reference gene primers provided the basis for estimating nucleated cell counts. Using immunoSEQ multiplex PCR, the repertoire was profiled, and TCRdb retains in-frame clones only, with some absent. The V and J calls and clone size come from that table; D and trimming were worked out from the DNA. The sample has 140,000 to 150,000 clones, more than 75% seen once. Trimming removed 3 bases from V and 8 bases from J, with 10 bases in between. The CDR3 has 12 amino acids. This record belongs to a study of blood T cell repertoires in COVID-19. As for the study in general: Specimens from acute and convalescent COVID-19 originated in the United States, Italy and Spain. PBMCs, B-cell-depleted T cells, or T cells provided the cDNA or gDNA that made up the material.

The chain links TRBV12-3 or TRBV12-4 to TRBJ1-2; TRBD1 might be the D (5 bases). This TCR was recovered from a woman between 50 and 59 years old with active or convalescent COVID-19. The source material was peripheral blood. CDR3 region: CASSLTASGYTF. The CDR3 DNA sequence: TGTGCCAGCAGTTTGACAGCATCAGGCTACACCTTC.